These 28 T cell receptor beta chains originate from one sample sequenced in a study of blood T cell repertoires in COVID-19. The data were produced by immunoSEQ multiplex PCR, yet TCRdb's version contains in-frame clones alone and is incomplete. This table holds fewer than 350,000 clones, approximately 89% found once. The sample taken for sequencing was peripheral blood. These receptors were obtained from a woman between 45 and 60 years old who had recovered from COVID-19.

This sequence joins TRBV5-6 and TRBJ1-2, with TRBD1 identical over 8 bases. The CDR3 totals 13 residues. The germline CDR1 and CDR2 sequences are SGHDT and YYEEEE. V shed 6 bases, J shed 8 bases, and the junction held 9 bases outside the gene matches. CDR3 amino acids: CASNSPDRAGYTF. The CDR3 coding sequence is TGTGCCAGCAACAGCCCGGACAGGGCAGGCTACACCTTC.

The genes are TRBV2 and TRBJ2-5, with TRBD2 identical over 8 bases. Trimming removed 4 bases from V and 13 bases from J; junction bases left unmatched: 8. This CDR3 region has 12 residues. Germline-derived CDR1 and CDR2 are SNHLY and FYNNEI. The CDR3 region is CASSVMGLAGYF. The CDR3 DNA reads as TGTGCCAGCAGTGTTATGGGTCTAGCGGGGTACTTC.

Remarks on this clone: A junction boundary mismatches the germline segment, possibly from a read error. The V and J genes are TRBV9 and TRBJ2-7; 7 nucleotides line up with TRBD1. CDR3 length: 13 amino acids. Germline CDR1 and CDR2: SGDLS and YYNGEE. The CDR3 loop is CASSVSPGTDPTW. The CDR3 nucleotides read TGTGCCAGCAGCGTATCCCCCGGGACAGACCCTACTTGG. The full variable domain, rest sourced from reference TRBV9 and TRBJ2-7, is DSGVTQTPKHLITATGQRVTLRCSPRSGDLSVYWYQQSLDQGLQFLIQYYNGEERAKGNILERFSAQQFPDLHSELNLSSLELGDSALYFCASSVSPGTDPTWGPGTRLTVT.

The CDR3 sequence: CSANERVANTEAFF. CDR3 DNA sequence: TGCAGTGCTAATGAGAGGGTGGCGAACACTGAAGCTTTCTTT. The V gene is TRBV20-1, the J gene TRBJ1-1; D remains ambiguous. The CDR3 totals 14 residues. Germline CDR1 is DFQATT and CDR2 is SNEGSKA (reference sequence). Trimming removed 4 bases at V and 1 base at J, with 13 bases between.

The rearrangement joins TRBV7-3 to TRBJ2-5, with 14 positions matching TRBD2. After removal of 5 bases from V and 2 bases from J, the junction contained 1 base not matched to a gene. The CDR3 is 15 amino acids. Germline CDR1 and CDR2: SGHTA and FQGTGA. DNA for the CDR3: TGTGCCAGCAGCCGACTAGCGGGAGGGCAAGAGACCCAGTACTTC. It codes for CASSRLAGGQETQYF.

The CDR3 nucleotides read TGTGCCAGCAGCTTAGCGCCCGGGGTCCAAGAGACCCAGTACTTC. Amino acids: CASSLAPGVQETQYF. This sequence joins TRBV7-2 and TRBJ2-5; the D gene is possibly TRBD2 (5 bases). CDR3 length: 15 residues. V gave up 0 bases and J gave up 1 base, with 9 bases separating them. CDR1 is SGHTA and CDR2 is FQGNSA in the germline V gene.

The V call is TRBV4-3, the J call TRBJ1-5, with D tentatively TRBD1 (5 bases). Trimming pared 4 bases from V and 5 bases from J, leaving 15 bases between. Germline V gene lookup returns CDR1 LGHNA and CDR2 YSLEER. The CDR3 is 15 amino acids. CDR3 protein: CASSPGAGDYQPQHF. As DNA, the CDR3 is TGCGCCAGCAGCCCCGGGGCGGGGGATTATCAGCCCCAGCATTTT.

The chain has TRBV7-2 and TRBJ1-6, with D perhaps matching TRBD1 (6 bases). Trimming removed 6 bases from V and 7 bases from J, with 16 bases in between. CDR1 and CDR2 from the germline V gene are SGHTA and FQGNSA. The CDR3 loop spans 15 amino acids. CDR3 DNA: TGTGCCAGCAGACCCTCCCAGGGGCCCAATTCACCCCTCCACTTT. Its translation is CASRPSQGPNSPLHF.

The chain employs TRBV10-2 and TRBJ2-1, with 7 nucleotides matching TRBD2. The CDR3 extends over 13 amino acids. Unmatched junction bases numbered 5, after V lost 8 bases and J lost 4 bases. CDR1 and CDR2 from the germline V gene are WSHSY and SAAADI. Here the CDR3 DNA reads TGCGCCAGCTCAAGACTAGCATACAATGAGCAGTTCTTC. As protein: CASSRLAYNEQFF.

V usage is TRBV6-2 or TRBV6-3 and J usage is TRBJ2-3, with 11 bases matching TRBD2. This CDR3 contains 16 residues. Germline CDR1 reads MNHEY; CDR2 reads SVGEGT. The ends lost 4 bases at V and 3 bases at J; junction bases unmatched: 6. CDR3 nucleotide sequence: TGTGCCAGCAGTTCGGGGACTAGCGGACTAACAGATACGCAGTATTTT. Translated: CASSSGTSGLTDTQYF.

This chain links TRBV7-2 with TRBJ2-3, with unresolved D. The CDR3 totals 14 residues. CDR1 and CDR2 (germline): SGHTA, FQGNSA. Trimming took off 3 bases at V and 2 bases at J, with 9 bases between the two ends. The DNA of the CDR3 is TGTGCCAGCAGCTTTCTTCAGGTCACAGATACGCAGTATTTT. It specifies CASSFLQVTDTQYF. Supplemented by reference TRBV7-2 and TRBJ2-3, the full variable domain reads GAGVSQSPSNKVTEKGKDVELRCDPISGHTALYWYRQSLGQGLEFLIYFQGNSAPDKSGLPSDRFSAERTGGSVSTLTIQRTQQEDSAVYLCASSFLQVTDTQYFGPGTRLTVL.

The chain links TRBV5-8 to TRBJ1-2; D gene ambiguous. This CDR3 is 12 amino acids long. V was shortened by 6 bases and J by 4 bases, with 10 bases between the two germline ends. Per the germline V gene, CDR1 is SGHTS and CDR2 is YDEGEE. As DNA, the CDR3 is TGTGCCAGCACCCTGTCTCGCTATGGCTACACCTTC. It specifies CASTLSRYGYTF. The full variable domain, with the rest looked up from reference TRBV5-8 and TRBJ1-2, is EAGVTQSPTHLIKTRGQQATLRCSPISGHTSVYWYQQALGLGLQFLLWYDEGEERNRGNFPPRFSGRQFPNYSSELNVNALELEDSALYLCASTLSRYGYTFGSGTRLTVV.

The chain carries TRBV18 and TRBJ2-1; 11 nucleotides align to TRBD2. CDR3 length: 18 amino acids. The germline gives CDR1 KGHSH, CDR2 LQKENI. V lost 3 bases to trimming and J lost 1 base; unmatched junction nucleotides: 8. CDR3 coding DNA: TGTGCCAGCTCACCGCGGGTAGCGGGAGGGATTTCCTACAATGAGCAGTTCTTC. It translates to CASSPRVAGGISYNEQFF.

Of note for this clone: The sample contains more than one DNA sequence encoding this CDR3. The rearrangement uses TRBV28 and TRBJ2-5; 7 bases are a match to TRBD2. Looked up from germline, CDR1 is MDHEN and CDR2 is SYDVKM. The junction had 1 base not matched to a gene; V was cut back by 3 bases and J by 3 bases. This CDR3 spans 13 amino acids. The CDR3 region is CASSFGREETQYF. CDR3 nucleotides: TGTGCCAGCAGTTTTGGGAGGGAAGAGACCCAGTACTTC.

Notes on this clone: The same CDR3 arises from other DNA sequences in this sample as well. This rearrangement joins TRBV29-1 to TRBJ2-1; 9 bases match TRBD2. The germline V gene has CDR1 SQVTM and CDR2 ANQGSEA. V shed 4 bases, J shed 4 bases, and the junction held 2 bases outside the gene matches. The CDR3 covers 13 residues. Here the CDR3 reads CSVGLAEYNEQFF. Written as DNA, the CDR3 is TGCAGCGTTGGACTAGCGGAATACAATGAGCAGTTCTTC.

This clone was observed once. This chain connects TRBV7-9 to TRBJ2-1; 10 bases agree with TRBD2. This CDR3 region has 15 residues. V lost 5 bases and J lost 10; bases outside the gene matches: 11. Per the germline V gene, CDR1 is SEHNR and CDR2 is FQNEAQ (reference sequence). CDR3 loop: CASSALAGEVWEQFF. The DNA of the CDR3 is TGTGCCAGCAGCGCCCTAGCGGGAGAGGTCTGGGAGCAGTTCTTC.

The V gene is TRBV4-3, the J gene TRBJ2-7; TRBD1 aligns across 9 bases. Germline V lookup: CDR1 LGHNA, CDR2 YSLEER. This CDR3 contains 16 residues. Trimming at V came to 3 bases and at J to 7 bases, leaving 13 bases not matched to a gene. The CDR3 DNA is TGCGCCAGCAGCCATTCTCGGACAGGGGAGAGGTATGAGCAGTACTTC. It yields the protein CASSHSRTGERYEQYF.

The rearrangement links TRBV7-2 to TRBJ1-3; D remains unclear. CDR3 size: 15 residues. V was clipped by 1 base and J by 4 bases, with 11 bases between them. Looked up from germline, CDR1 is SGHTA and CDR2 is FQGNSA. The CDR3 region has the DNA TGTGCCAGCAGCTTAGGGTCCGTTAGCGGAAACACCATATATTTT. Protein sequence: CASSLGSVSGNTIYF.

The rearrangement uses TRBV15 and TRBJ2-1; D unresolved. CDR1 is LNHNV and CDR2 is YYDKDF in the germline V gene (reference sequence). The germline V and J ends were trimmed by 1 base and 1 base, with 8 bases remaining between them. The CDR3 totals 15 residues. DNA of the CDR3: TGTGCCACCAGCAGAGGCGGAACTTCCTACAATGAGCAGTTCTTC. Protein sequence: CATSRGGTSYNEQFF.

V usage is TRBV29-1 and J usage is TRBJ2-1; 12 bases fit TRBD2. V shed 6 bases and J 12 bases; nucleotides not matched to a gene: 15. The germline CDR1 and CDR2 sequences are SQVTM and ANQGSEA. The CDR3 sequence is 15 residues long. The CDR3, as DNA: TGCAGCGTCCTAGAACATCTAGCGGGGGGGAGTGGGCAGTTCTTC. As protein: CSVLEHLAGGSGQFF.

J is TRBJ1-2 and V is TRBV5-1, with 7 positions matching TRBD1. There are 16 residues in the CDR3. The germline CDR1 and CDR2 sequences are SGHRS and YFSETQ. Trimming removed 0 bases from V and 5 bases from J; junction bases left unmatched: 10. The CDR3 DNA reads as TGCGCCAGCAGCTTGGATACAGGGGCCCTTCTGTATGGCTACACCTTC. Translating it yields CASSLDTGALLYGYTF.

The chain uses TRBV5-1 and TRBJ2-2; 9 bases line up with TRBD2. This CDR3 is 17 amino acids long. With V trimmed by 2 bases and J by 0 bases, 5 bases remained unmatched. The germline V gene has CDR1 SGHRS and CDR2 YFSETQ. CDR3 amino acids: CASSFLAGNANTGELFF. CDR3 DNA: TGCGCCAGCAGCTTCCTAGCGGGAAACGCGAACACCGGGGAGCTGTTTTTT.

The rearrangement uses TRBV3-1 (or the pseudogene TRBV3-2) and TRBJ2-3; 8 positions agree with TRBD1. The CDR3 extends over 16 amino acids. With 4 bases clipped from V and 4 bases from J, the junction kept 10 bases outside the gene matches. In germline, CDR1 is LGHDT, CDR2 YNNKEL (reference sequence). This CDR3 reads CASSRPGQGVADTQYF. The CDR3 DNA is TGTGCCAGCAGCCGACCAGGACAGGGAGTAGCAGATACGCAGTATTTT.

This clone was recorded a few times. The V gene is TRBV19, the J gene TRBJ2-7, with a weak D call TRBD1 (6 bases). V was clipped by 5 bases and J by 4 bases, with 18 bases between them. The germline gives CDR1 LNHDA, CDR2 SQIVND (reference sequence). The CDR3 runs to 15 residues. The CDR3: CASSPGVRVRYEQYF. In nucleotides, the CDR3 is TGTGCCAGTAGTCCAGGGGTGAGGGTGCGGTACGAGCAGTACTTC.

The chain carries TRBV29-1 and TRBJ2-7; D perhaps matches TRBD2 (5 bases). V shed 1 base and J shed 5 bases, with 12 bases lying between them. CDR1 SQVTM and CDR2 ANQGSEA come from the germline V gene. This CDR3 is built from 13 residues. As DNA, the CDR3 is TGCAGCGTTGAAGGACACGGAGGTAACGAGCAGTACTTC. This codes for CSVEGHGGNEQYF.

This clone was counted only a few times. The rearrangement links TRBV2 to TRBJ2-5; D call uncertain. The CDR3 runs 11 residues. V shed 6 bases and J shed 3 bases, with 5 bases lying between them. Germline CDR1 SNHLY, CDR2 FYNNEI. Here the CDR3 reads CASSGEETQYF. The CDR3 DNA reads as TGTGCCAGCAGCGGAGAAGAGACCCAGTACTTC.

The V call is TRBV5-4, the J call TRBJ2-3; 8 bases line up with TRBD2. The CDR3 runs to 13 residues. Unmatched junction bases numbered 3, after V lost 4 bases and J lost 5 bases. CDR1 is SGHNT, CDR2 YYREEE, per germline (reference sequence). CDR3 amino acids: CASSQTSEDTQYF. The DNA of the CDR3 is TGTGCCAGCAGCCAGACTAGCGAAGATACGCAGTATTTT.

CDR3 in amino acids: CASSGTSGSNEQFF. The DNA of the CDR3 is TGTGCCAGCAGCGGGACTAGCGGGAGCAATGAGCAGTTCTTC. V usage is TRBV2 and J usage is TRBJ2-1; 14 nucleotides agree with TRBD2. This CDR3 has 14 residues. The junction had 1 base not matched to a gene; V was cut back by 6 bases and J by 6 bases. Germline loops: CDR1 SNHLY, CDR2 FYNNEI.